The 16 T cell receptor beta chains presented below share a single source sample, sequenced in a study of T cell responses to AZD1222 COVID-19 vaccine. Data came from immunoSEQ multiplex PCR; TCRdb stores just in-frame clones and leaves some out. In the table there are over 130,000 clones, around 95% of which are singletons. Sequenced here: peripheral blood, sampled on day 0 of AZD1222 vaccination. These receptors came from an adult in good health.

The chain links TRBV15 to TRBJ2-2; 9 bases are shared with TRBD2. With V trimmed by 3 bases and J by 7 bases, 3 bases remained unmatched. CDR3 size: 14 residues. Germline V gene sequence: CDR1 LNHNV, CDR2 YYDKDF (reference sequence). CDR3: CATSRGLAGGELFF. The CDR3 coding sequence is TGTGCCACCAGCAGGGGACTAGCAGGCGGGGAGCTGTTTTTT.

This rearrangement joins TRBV5-4 to TRBJ2-3, with 7 bases that match TRBD1. The length of the CDR3 is 16 residues. V trimming: 4 bases; J trimming: 2 bases; junction bases outside the gene matches: 10. The germline CDR1 and CDR2 sequences are SGHNT and YYREEE (reference sequence). The CDR3 here is CASSVDGTATTDTQYF. CDR3 nucleotides: TGTGCCAGCAGCGTGGACGGGACAGCAACCACAGATACGCAGTATTTT.

This clone was seen once. The chain links TRBV5-8 to TRBJ2-3; D not certain. This CDR3 is built from 15 residues. Germline loops: CDR1 SGHTS, CDR2 YDEGEE. Between the trimmed V and J ends, which lost 2 bases and 4 bases, there was a span of 14 bases. The CDR3 DNA sequence: TGTGCCAGCAGCTTAAGACCCCCCCTCCCAGATACGCAGTATTTT. It translates to CASSLRPPLPDTQYF. The whole variable domain, filled in from reference TRBV5-8 and TRBJ2-3, reads EAGVTQSPTHLIKTRGQQATLRCSPISGHTSVYWYQQALGLGLQFLLWYDEGEERNRGNFPPRFSGRQFPNYSSELNVNALELEDSALYLCASSLRPPLPDTQYFGPGTRLTVL.

V gene TRBV7-8 combines with J gene TRBJ1-2; D is perhaps TRBD1 (6 bases). Germline V gene lookup returns CDR1 SGHVS and CDR2 FQNEAQ. The CDR3 is 16 residues long. Trimming pared 6 bases from V and 0 bases from J, leaving 17 bases between. CDR3 bases: TGTGCCAGCAGAGGGGGGGCCCACTCAGCTAACTATGGCTACACCTTC. Protein product: CASRGGAHSANYGYTF.

V usage is TRBV6-4 and J usage is TRBJ2-5, with 7 bases matching TRBD2. Germline V gives CDR1 MRHNA, CDR2 SNTAGT. V shed 3 bases and J 3 bases; nucleotides not matched to a gene: 7. The CDR3 length is 15 residues. Written as DNA, the CDR3 is TGTGCCAGCAGTGAAGTTTCGGGGGGAGAAGAGACCCAGTACTTC. This sequence encodes CASSEVSGGEETQYF.

This chain links TRBV5-4 with TRBJ1-6; D possibly corresponds to TRBD1 (5 bases). V gave up 1 base and J gave up 7 bases, with 9 bases separating them. Per the germline V gene, CDR1 is SGHNT and CDR2 is YYREEE (reference sequence). This CDR3 has 14 residues. The CDR3 region is CASSLSGYNSPLHF. As DNA, the CDR3 is TGTGCCAGCAGCTTGTCAGGGTACAATTCACCCCTCCACTTT. The full variable domain, completed using reference TRBV5-4 and TRBJ1-6, is ETGVTQSPTHLIKTRGQQVTLRCSSQSGHNTVSWYQQALGQGPQFIFQYYREEENGRGNFPPRFSGLQFPNYSSELNVNALELDDSALYLCASSLSGYNSPLHFGNGTRLTVT.

V gene TRBV7-2 combines with J gene TRBJ1-3; 9 bases line up with TRBD1. Trimming cost V 4 bases and J 5 bases; bases outside gene matches: 9. The germline V gene has CDR1 SGHTA and CDR2 FQGNSA. CDR3 length: 16 amino acids. This chain's CDR3 is CASSSKGQGNRNTIYF. The CDR3 region has the DNA TGTGCCAGCAGCTCAAAGGGACAGGGAAACAGAAACACCATATATTTT.

This rearrangement joins TRBV6-5 to TRBJ1-6, with D perhaps matching TRBD1 (5 bases). The CDR3 is made up of 16 amino acids. Germline V CDR1 and CDR2: MNHEY, SVGAGI. The V end was cut by 2 bases, the J end by 10 bases, with 18 bases between. The CDR3 bases are TGTGCCAGCAGTTACCTTCGTGGGGCCCGGGACTCACCCCTCCACTTT. Protein sequence: CASSYLRGARDSPLHF.

This clone was found once. The CDR3 DNA follows: TGCGCCAGCAGCCTAAGAGGGGGTACGAACTATGGCTACACCTTC. This encodes CASSLRGGTNYGYTF. The J gene is TRBJ1-2, the V gene TRBV5-1; tentative D call: TRBD1 (6 bases). Germline V lookup: CDR1 SGHRS, CDR2 YFSETQ. The CDR3 has 15 residues. V dropped 4 bases and J dropped 2 bases, with 15 bases sitting between them.

V is TRBV3-1 (or the pseudogene TRBV3-2) and J is TRBJ1-3; tentative D call: TRBD1 (6 bases). The CDR3 extends over 16 amino acids. The ends were cut back, 4 bases at V and 2 bases at J, with 15 bases in the middle. CDR1 is LGHDT and CDR2 is YNNKEL in the germline V gene (reference sequence). The CDR3 is CASSPAAGQTGNTIYF. For the CDR3, the DNA is TGTGCCAGCAGCCCAGCAGCGGGACAAACTGGAAACACCATATATTTT.

This chain links TRBV4-1 with TRBJ1-3; D unresolved. CDR3 length: 12 residues. Germline V lookup: CDR1 MGHRA, CDR2 YSYEKL. The V end was cut by 9 bases, the J end by 2 bases, with 8 bases between. CDR3 loop: CASGEAGNTIYF. In DNA form, the CDR3 reads TGCGCCAGTGGGGAGGCTGGAAACACCATATATTTT.

The chain joins TRBV20-1 to TRBJ1-5; possible D gene TRBD1, 5 bases. CDR1 is DFQATT and CDR2 is SNEGSKA in the germline V gene (reference sequence). CDR3 size: 14 residues. V was clipped by 3 bases and J by 3 bases, with 12 bases between them. The CDR3 DNA reads as TGCAGTGCTAGTTCAGGGCGCATCAATCAGCCCCAGCATTTT. Encoded protein: CSASSGRINQPQHF.

The chain has TRBV7-3 and TRBJ2-5; D gene ambiguous. This CDR3 contains 14 residues. Trimming took off 2 bases at V and 4 bases at J, with 11 bases between the two ends. Germline CDR1 and CDR2: SGHTA and FQGTGA. CDR3 coding DNA: TGTGCCAGCAGCTTATTAGGCAGAGGAGAGACCCAGTACTTC. This sequence encodes CASSLLGRGETQYF.

The J gene is TRBJ2-5, the V gene TRBV4-3; no clear D. V dropped 1 base and J dropped 1 base, with 10 bases sitting between them. Germline-derived CDR1 and CDR2 are LGHNA and YSLEER. The CDR3 length is 15 residues. CDR3: CASSQGLTFQETQYF. In DNA, the CDR3 is TGCGCCAGCAGCCAAGGGTTGACGTTCCAAGAGACCCAGTACTTC.

This chain connects TRBV11-2 to TRBJ1-6, with a possible D match to TRBD1 (6 bases). The CDR3 is made up of 19 amino acids. V was cut by 5 bases and J by 0 bases, with 20 bases left in between. Per the germline V gene, CDR1 is SGHAT and CDR2 is FQNNGV. CDR3 residues: CASSAGASPSSSYNSPLHF. The CDR3 nucleotides read TGTGCCAGCAGCGCAGGGGCATCACCTTCCAGCTCCTATAATTCACCCCTCCACTTT.

This chain connects TRBV29-1 to TRBJ1-2; 8 bases are shared with TRBD1. The V gene end was trimmed by 0 bases and the J gene end by 7 bases; junction bases not matched to a gene: 7. CDR3 size: 14 residues. The germline gives CDR1 SQVTM, CDR2 ANQGSEA. The CDR3 here is CSVEDQQGAGGYTF. The CDR3 DNA sequence: TGCAGCGTTGAAGATCAGCAGGGGGCGGGTGGCTACACCTTC.